A selection of T cell receptor beta chains follows, all from one sample in a study of blood T cell repertoires in COVID-19. Measured with immunoSEQ multiplex PCR; TCRdb has only the in-frame clones, and not every one. The table records roughly 180,000 clones, roughly nine tenths of them present only once. Sequences were obtained from peripheral blood. The receptors come from a man between 65 and 79 years old with active or convalescent COVID-19. CDR3s include the opening cysteine and the closing phenylalanine or tryptophan. D genes are given only for firm matches. Clone size appears in some rows only: once, few, many, or a class for an expanded clone.

v_gene,j_gene,len,abundance,d_gene,CDR3aa,CDR3nt
TRBV2,TRBJ2-5,13,.,.,CASRGQSQETQYF,TGTGCCAGCAGGGGGCAATCTCAAGAGACCCAGTACTTC
TRBV5-4,TRBJ2-7,15,.,TRBD1,CASSLGGQGTYEQYF,TGTGCCAGCAGCTTGGGTGGACAGGGGACCTACGAGCAGTACTTC
TRBV24-1,TRBJ2-1,18,.,TRBD2,CATSDSVRREGSYNEQFF,TGTGCCACCAGTGATTCCGTCAGGCGGGAGGGCTCCTACAATGAGCAGTTCTTC
TRBV19,TRBJ1-1,13,.,.,CASRGQGTSGAFF,TGTGCCAGTAGAGGACAAGGGACTTCTGGAGCTTTCTTT
TRBV28,TRBJ1-4,15,once,.,CASSPGAPLREKLFF,TGTGCCAGCAGTCCTGGGGCTCCGCTACGAGAAAAACTGTTTTTT
TRBV4-3,TRBJ1-3,14,few,.,CASSLRLSGNTIYF,TGCGCCAGCAGTCTCAGGCTTTCTGGAAACACCATATATTTT
TRBV6-5,TRBJ1-3,13,.,.,CASGAFSGNTIYF,TGTGCCAGCGGGGCGTTCTCTGGAAACACCATATATTTT
TRBV3-1/TRBV3-2,TRBJ2-3,16,.,TRBD1,CASSQVLTGGTDTQYF,TGTGCCAGCAGCCAAGTTCTGACAGGGGGCACAGATACGCAGTATTTT
TRBV28,TRBJ2-7,15,.,.,CASSSGGGPLYEQYF,TGTGCCAGCAGTTCTGGGGGAGGTCCCCTTTACGAGCAGTACTTC
TRBV18,TRBJ1-2,14,.,TRBD1,CASSPLGTGDGYTF,TGTGCCAGCTCACCCCTAGGGACAGGGGATGGCTACACCTTC
TRBV7-8,TRBJ2-7,13,.,.,CASSLGRSYEQYF,TGTGCCAGCAGCTTAGGACGGAGCTACGAGCAGTACTTC
TRBV5-5,TRBJ2-7,12,.,.,CASSSAGYEQYF,TGTGCCAGCAGCTCGGCCGGGTACGAGCAGTACTTC
TRBV2,TRBJ1-3,15,.,TRBD1,CASSATGAYGNTIYF,TGTGCCAGCAGTGCGACAGGGGCCTATGGAAACACCATATATTTT
TRBV7-9,TRBJ2-1,16,.,TRBD2,CASSVTLAGGPNEQFF,TGTGCCAGCAGCGTCACCTTAGCGGGGGGGCCTAATGAGCAGTTCTTC
TRBV11-3,TRBJ2-2,17,.,TRBD2,CASSPPPASGNTGELFF,TGTGCCAGCAGCCCCCCCCCGGCTAGCGGGAATACCGGGGAGCTGTTTTTT
TRBV2,TRBJ1-5,16,.,.,CASSIGPKTTNQPQHF,TGTGCCAGCAGTATTGGGCCGAAAACAACCAATCAGCCCCAGCATTTT
TRBV3-1/TRBV3-2,TRBJ1-1,12,few,.,CASSLVAGEAFF,TGTGCCAGCAGCCTCGTTGCGGGGGAAGCTTTCTTT
TRBV10-3,TRBJ1-5,13,.,.,CAIGTNSNQPQHF,TGTGCCATCGGGACAAATAGCAATCAGCCCCAGCATTTT
TRBV21-1,TRBJ2-3,13,.,.,CANTKAEGDTQYF,TGTGCCAACACTAAAGCGGAGGGAGATACGCAGTATTTT